This T cell receptor beta chain was observed in a study of technical replicates of blood from a handful of donors. J gave up 10 bases and V 6 bases, and 6 bases lay outside the gene matches. This CDR3 contains 12 residues. Germline values: CDR1 SNHLY, CDR2 FYNNEI. Clones were sequenced by immunoSEQ multiplex PCR, and TCRdb holds only the in-frame ones, with some missing. The table shows approximately 84,000 clones, with roughly 98% occurring only once. The sample comprised T cells isolated from PBMCs. The chain has TRBV2 and TRBJ2-1; 7 bases map to TRBD1. The clonotype originates from a human donor in good health. Here the CDR3 reads CASRDRAREQFF. CDR3 in DNA: TGTGCCAGCAGAGACAGGGCCCGGGAGCAGTTCTTC. Based on the CDR3 plus reference TRBV2 and TRBJ2-1, the full variable domain is EPEVTQTPSHQVTQMGQEVILRCVPISNHLYFYWYRQILGQKVEFLVSFYNNEISEKSEIFDDQFSVERPDGSNFTLKIRSTKLEDSAMYFCASRDRAREQFFGPGTRLTVL.